Here is one TCR beta chain with its context. The CDR3 spans 13 residues. The germline V gene has CDR1 SGHTA and CDR2 FQGNSA. Trimming cost V 3 bases and J 1 base, with 6 bases left between them. The source of the sample is a study of blood T cell repertoires in COVID-19. Study summary: From T cells, B-cell-depleted T cells, or PBMCs came the material, which was cDNA or gDNA.

Data came from immunoSEQ multiplex PCR; TCRdb stores just in-frame clones and leaves some out. This sample has 280,000 or so clones, with roughly 85% found just once. The receptor comes from a woman between 45 and 65 years old who had recovered from COVID-19. J is TRBJ1-1 and V is TRBV7-2; D is ambiguous. The sequenced sample was PBMCs or T cells enriched from blood (not recorded which). CDR3 region: CASSFVQNTEAFF. CDR3 nucleotides: TGTGCCAGCAGCTTTGTCCAGAACACTGAAGCTTTCTTT.